The present entry profiles one T cell receptor (beta chain) with its context. The length of the CDR3 is 12 residues. The ends lost 8 bases at V and 3 bases at J; junction bases unmatched: 4. Germline CDR1 and CDR2: SGHRS and YFSETQ. The protocol was immunoSEQ multiplex PCR, while the TCRdb copy is restricted to in-frame clones and leaves out a portion. The sample lists around 57,000 clones, around 94% occurring once. This entry is derived from a study of technical replicates of blood from a handful of donors. The chain recombines TRBV5-1 with TRBJ2-7, with 8 bases lining up with TRBD1. Sequences were obtained from T cells isolated from PBMCs. The clonotype comes from a human donor in good health. CDR3 bases: TGCGCCAGTCAGGACAGGGACTACGAGCAGTACTTC. It specifies CASQDRDYEQYF.